These 22 T cell receptor beta chains were sequenced from one sample in a study of T cells after yellow fever vaccination. TCRdb reprocessed the 5' RACE reads with MiXCR, giving one entry per CDR3 protein. The table lists approximately 300,000 distinct CDR3 sequences, about 6.6% of them singletons. Material: PBMCs, obtained about 41 days after the first yellow fever vaccination. The receptors were sampled from a young man who received the YFV17D yellow fever vaccine.

This clonotype was seen more than once but under ten times. The chain couples TRBV6-1 to TRBJ1-6, with D maybe TRBD1 (5 bases). Germline lookup yields CDR1 MNHNS and CDR2 SASEGT. V was shortened by 4 bases and J by 3 bases, with 7 bases between the two germline ends. This CDR3 is 14 amino acids long. The chain's CDR3 is CASSVQVYNSPLHF. Here the CDR3 DNA reads TGTGCCAGCAGTGTACAGGTCTATAATTCACCCCTCCACTTT.

The J gene is TRBJ1-1, the V gene TRBV6-1; perhaps TRBD1 as D (5 bases). Trimming took off 5 bases at V and 1 base at J, with 11 bases between the two ends. CDR1 and CDR2 from the germline V gene are MNHNS and SASEGT. This CDR3 is 14 amino acids long. The CDR3 spells CASSTQTENTEAFF. The CDR3 nucleotides read TGTGCCAGCAGTACCCAGACAGAGAACACTGAAGCTTTCTTT.

This clonotype was detected a few times. The rearrangement links TRBV12-3 or TRBV12-4 to TRBJ1-3; the match to TRBD1 covers 7 bases. The CDR3 length is 15 residues. V shed 6 bases and J 4 bases; nucleotides not matched to a gene: 9. The DNA for the CDR3 is TGTGCCAGCAGGAAAACAGGGGCTGGGGGAAACACCATATATTTT. Its translation: CASRKTGAGGNTIYF.

A few counts support this clonotype. J is TRBJ2-1 and V is TRBV4-3; D remains unclear. The CDR3 is 16 amino acids. CDR1 is LGHNA and CDR2 is YSLEER in the germline V gene. V was pared by 0 bases and J by 0 bases, with 9 bases between. CDR3 sequence (DNA): TGCGCCAGCAGCCAAGAGACTTTCGCCTCCTACAATGAGCAGTTCTTC. Its protein is CASSQETFASYNEQFF.

V and J are TRBV18 and TRBJ2-7, with unresolved D. Germline CDR1 KGHSH, CDR2 LQKENI. Trimming cost V 3 bases and J 0 bases, with 18 bases left between them. The CDR3 covers 17 residues. The CDR3 protein is CASSPFDSIRGSYEQYF. The CDR3 DNA reads as TGTGCCAGCTCACCGTTCGACTCTATCCGCGGCTCCTACGAGCAGTACTTC. Drawing the rest from reference TRBV18 and TRBJ2-7, the complete variable domain is NAGVMQNPRHLVRRRGQEARLRCSPMKGHSHVYWYRQLPEEGLKFMVYLQKENIIDESGMPKERFSAEFPKEGPSILRIQQVVRGDSAAYFCASSPFDSIRGSYEQYFGPGTRLTVT.

This clonotype was observed a few times. The rearrangement uses TRBV28 and TRBJ2-5; 7 nucleotides align to TRBD1. V gave up 1 base and J gave up 1 base; unmatched junction bases: 3. The CDR3 is 15 amino acids. CDR1 and CDR2 (germline): MDHEN, SYDVKM. The CDR3 sequence: CASSLLGDSQETQYF. The CDR3 DNA reads as TGTGCCAGCAGTTTATTAGGGGACAGCCAAGAGACCCAGTACTTC. Combining the CDR3 with reference TRBV28 and TRBJ2-5 gives the whole variable domain DVKVTQSSRYLVKRTGEKVFLECVQDMDHENMFWYRQDPGLGLRLIYFSYDVKMKEKGDIPEGYSVSREKKERFSLILESASTNQTSMYLCASSLLGDSQETQYFGPGTRLLVL.

This clonotype was observed many times. The chain employs TRBV9 and TRBJ2-7; TRBD1 matches at 9 bases. This CDR3 contains 14 residues. Germline CDR1 reads SGDLS; CDR2 reads YYNGEE. J lost 3 bases, V lost 4 bases, and 5 bases had no gene match. The CDR3 bases are TGTGCCAGCAGCTCCGGGACAGGGATCTACGAGCAGTACTTC. It codes for CASSSGTGIYEQYF.

This clonotype has just a few counts. V usage is TRBV2 and J usage is TRBJ2-7; no firm D call. Trimming cost V 4 bases and J 5 bases, with 6 bases left between them. Germline V gene lookup returns CDR1 SNHLY and CDR2 FYNNEI. This CDR3 is 11 amino acids long. CDR3: CASSGVHEQYF. The CDR3 region has the DNA TGTGCCAGCAGTGGGGTCCACGAGCAGTACTTC.

The gene calls are TRBV5-4 and TRBJ2-3, with TRBD2 identical over 13 bases. The J segment lost 3 bases and the V segment lost 0 bases, leaving 7 bases of the junction unmatched. The CDR3 has 18 amino acids. Germline assignment: CDR1 SGHNT and CDR2 YYREEE (reference sequence). The chain's CDR3 is CASSLERRTSGGTDTQYF. As DNA, the CDR3 is TGTGCCAGCAGCTTGGAGCGGAGGACTAGCGGGGGTACAGATACGCAGTATTTT.

The table lists this clonotype with a few counts. The gene calls are TRBV2 and TRBJ2-2; D gene ambiguous. This CDR3 comprises 11 residues. Germline V gene data show CDR1 as SNHLY and CDR2 as FYNNEI. Between the trimmed V and J ends, which lost 2 bases and 8 bases, there was a span of 3 bases. The CDR3: CASSELGELFF. Here the CDR3 DNA reads TGTGCCAGCAGTGAATTGGGGGAGCTGTTTTTT. Variable domain in full (rest from reference TRBV2 and TRBJ2-2): EPEVTQTPSHQVTQMGQEVILRCVPISNHLYFYWYRQILGQKVEFLVSFYNNEISEKSEIFDDQFSVERPDGSNFTLKIRSTKLEDSAMYFCASSELGELFFGEGSRLTVL.

This clonotype has a handful of counts. One end of the junction fails to match germline, which may point to a read error. The J gene is TRBJ2-5, the V gene TRBV7-7; D perhaps matches TRBD1 (7 bases). Germline CDR1 is SSHAT and CDR2 is FNYEAQ (reference sequence). This CDR3 has 14 amino acids. The CDR3 nucleotides are TGTGCTAGCAGCTCAGGTCAGGGGGGAGAGACCCAGTACTTC. Translating it yields CASSSGQGGETQYF.

This clonotype was counted at least ten times. The chain couples TRBV7-8 to TRBJ2-2, with D possibly matching TRBD2 (5 bases). The V gene's germline CDR1 is SGHVS and CDR2 FQNEAQ. Between the trimmed V and J ends, which lost 5 bases and 3 bases, there was a span of 10 bases. The CDR3 has 14 amino acids. The CDR3 nucleotides read TGTGCCAGCAGCCTGGACTTGTACACCGGGGAGCTGTTTTTT. Protein sequence: CASSLDLYTGELFF.

In its sample, this clonotype was seen a few times. The chain carries TRBV19 and TRBJ1-1, with a possible D match to TRBD1 (5 bases). The CDR3 is 13 residues long. CDR1 is LNHDA, CDR2 SQIVND, per germline (reference sequence). Trimming cost V 6 bases and J 4 bases, with 12 bases left between them. CDR3 coding DNA: TGTGCCAGTAGATTGGGGGGTGTCACTGAAGCTTTCTTT. Its protein product is CASRLGGVTEAFF.

The chain links TRBV7-9 to TRBJ2-1; unclear D gene. The CDR3 spans 14 residues. The V and J ends lost 3 bases and 7 bases respectively, with 13 bases between them. Germline CDR1 is SEHNR and CDR2 is FQNEAQ (reference sequence). CDR3 residues: CASSFWAVRNEQFF. In nucleotides, the CDR3 is TGTGCCAGCAGCTTTTGGGCAGTTCGAAATGAGCAGTTCTTC.

The sample holds many counts of this clonotype. The CDR3, as DNA: TGTGCCAGCAGCTTAGACGCAGATACGCAGTATTTT. Protein sequence: CASSLDADTQYF. This chain joins TRBV13 and TRBJ2-3, with D uncertain. CDR3 size: 12 residues. Per germline, CDR1 PRHDT and CDR2 FYEKMQ (reference sequence). V lost 1 base to trimming and J lost 4 bases, with 3 bases between them.

This chain uses TRBV6-6 with TRBJ2-7, with D unresolved. CDR1 and CDR2 from the germline V gene are MNHNY and SVGAGI (reference sequence). Trimming removed 4 bases from V and 12 bases from J, with 19 bases in between. This CDR3 is 13 amino acids long. The CDR3 region has the DNA TGTGCCAGCAGTTCCAACCCTTCGGGCAAAGTGTACTTC. Its translation is CASSSNPSGKVYF.

This clonotype was seen more than once but under ten times. The chain recombines TRBV2 with TRBJ1-2; D is undetermined. This CDR3 contains 13 residues. Trimming stripped 3 bases from V and 10 bases from J, with 15 bases between. The germline V gene encodes CDR1 SNHLY and CDR2 FYNNEI. Here the CDR3 DNA reads TGTGCCAGCAGTGAGGATTCCGCCATGGTCTACACCTTC. Translation: CASSEDSAMVYTF.

There are a few counts of this clonotype. The rearrangement joins TRBV12-3 or TRBV12-4 to TRBJ1-4; the D gene is possibly TRBD1 (5 bases). The CDR3 runs to 14 residues. The V and J ends lost 6 bases and 8 bases respectively, with 16 bases between them. The CDR3 region has the DNA TGTGCCAGCAGATCCGGGACGGGGGGAGAAAAACTGTTTTTT. It translates to CASRSGTGGEKLFF.

The table lists this clonotype with a few counts. The chain couples TRBV29-1 to TRBJ2-7, with D tentatively TRBD1 (5 bases). Trimming cost V 4 bases and J 0 bases, with 7 bases left between them. Germline values: CDR1 SQVTM, CDR2 ANQGSEA. The CDR3 totals 12 residues. The CDR3 DNA sequence: TGCAGCGTTGGACAGAGCTCCTACGAGCAGTACTTC. Translated: CSVGQSSYEQYF.

This clonotype was seen more than once but under ten times. V usage is TRBV5-1 and J usage is TRBJ2-5; D is perhaps TRBD2 (7 bases). The V end was cut by 9 bases, the J end by 1 base, with 16 bases between. CDR1 and CDR2 from the germline V gene are SGHRS and YFSETQ. The CDR3 has 14 residues. CDR3 loop: CATNRGTTQETQYF. The DNA of the CDR3 is TGCGCCACCAATAGGGGGACTACCCAAGAGACCCAGTACTTC.

Concerning this clonotype itself: This likely comes from a read error, as the CDR3 has no conserved phenylalanine or tryptophan at its end. The DNA is omitted, as the CDR3 cannot be located on it reliably, and the CDR3 follows TCRdb's listing. V usage is TRBV15 and J usage is TRBJ2-7. With termini counted, the CDR3 has 12 amino acids. Germline-derived CDR1 and CDR2 are LNHNV and YYDKDF (reference sequence). The chain's CDR3 is CATSRGDPSNQG.

J is TRBJ1-2 and V is TRBV7-2, with D tentatively TRBD1 (6 bases). The CDR3 is 13 residues long. Trimming took off 5 bases at V and 6 bases at J, with 13 bases between the two ends. The V gene's germline CDR1 is SGHTA and CDR2 FQGNSA. The DNA of the CDR3 is TGTGCCAGCAGCGCGACAGGCGTAAATGGCTACACCTTC. This encodes CASSATGVNGYTF.